One sample yielded the 5 T cell receptor beta chains listed below, sequenced in a study of long-term antiretroviral therapy in people with HIV. Investigators performed immunoSEQ version v3.0 at survey level. The repertoire was sequenced with immunoSEQ multiplex PCR; TCRdb's copy has only in-frame clones and lacks some. The sample includes under 50,000 clones, more than 70% seen only once; the top ten take 4.5% to 6%. The sequencing here drew on unsorted PBMCs, taken 3.1 years after starting antiretroviral therapy. Receptors were obtained from a woman between 50 and 59 years old with HIV.

This chain links TRBV7-6 with TRBJ2-7, with 9 bases that match TRBD1. V lost 6 bases and J lost 2; bases outside the gene matches: 5. CDR1 and CDR2 (germline): SGHVS, FNYEAQ. The CDR3 consists of 14 residues. CDR3 loop: CASRRGTGPYEQYF. For the CDR3, the DNA is TGTGCCAGCAGGAGAGGGACAGGGCCCTACGAGCAGTACTTC. The full variable domain, its missing parts supplied by reference TRBV7-6 and TRBJ2-7, is GAGVSQSPRYKVTKRGQDVALRCDPISGHVSLYWYRQALGQGPEFLTYFNYEAQQDKSGLPNDRFSAERPEGSISTLTIQRTEQRDSAMYRCASRRGTGPYEQYFGPGTRLTVT.

A few counts support this clone. This rearrangement joins TRBV7-9 to TRBJ1-2, with 9 bases that match TRBD1. The CDR3 sequence is 15 residues long. The germline gives CDR1 SEHNR, CDR2 FQNEAQ (reference sequence). J gave up 3 bases and V 2 bases, and 4 bases lay outside the gene matches. The CDR3 DNA reads as TGTGCCAGCAGCTTAAGGGGACAGGGAGACTATGGCTACACCTTC. Translated, it gives CASSLRGQGDYGYTF. The whole variable domain, filled in from reference TRBV7-9 and TRBJ1-2, reads DTGVSQNPRHKITKRGQNVTFRCDPISEHNRLYWYRQTLGQGPEFLTYFQNEAQLEKSRLLSDRFSAERPKGSFSTLEIQRTEQGDSAMYLCASSLRGQGDYGYTFGSGTRLTVV.

The V gene is TRBV7-8, the J gene TRBJ1-1; the match to TRBD1 covers 7 bases. This CDR3 has 14 amino acids. From germline, CDR1 is SGHVS and CDR2 FQNEAQ. Trimming removed 5 bases from V and 1 base from J; junction bases left unmatched: 4. CDR3 sequence: CASSLGQPNTEAFF. The CDR3 DNA follows: TGTGCCAGCAGCCTGGGACAGCCGAACACTGAAGCTTTCTTT.

The chain uses TRBV7-2 and TRBJ2-1; maybe TRBD1 (5 bases). Trimming removed 5 bases at V and 9 bases at J, with 20 bases between. The CDR3 consists of 15 residues. Germline assignment: CDR1 SGHTA and CDR2 FQGNSA. The CDR3 region is CASSQNPTGSGEQFF. Here the CDR3 DNA reads TGTGCCAGCAGCCAAAACCCCACAGGTTCGGGTGAGCAGTTCTTC.

The chain combines TRBV7-8 with TRBJ1-2; 9 bases agree with TRBD1. This CDR3 is built from 16 residues. V was pared by 7 bases and J by 1 base, with 10 bases of the junction left unmatched. Germline assignment: CDR1 SGHVS and CDR2 FQNEAQ. CDR3 protein: CASTDRQGGLNYGYTF. As DNA, the CDR3 is TGTGCCAGCACCGACCGACAGGGGGGCCTTAACTATGGCTACACCTTC.